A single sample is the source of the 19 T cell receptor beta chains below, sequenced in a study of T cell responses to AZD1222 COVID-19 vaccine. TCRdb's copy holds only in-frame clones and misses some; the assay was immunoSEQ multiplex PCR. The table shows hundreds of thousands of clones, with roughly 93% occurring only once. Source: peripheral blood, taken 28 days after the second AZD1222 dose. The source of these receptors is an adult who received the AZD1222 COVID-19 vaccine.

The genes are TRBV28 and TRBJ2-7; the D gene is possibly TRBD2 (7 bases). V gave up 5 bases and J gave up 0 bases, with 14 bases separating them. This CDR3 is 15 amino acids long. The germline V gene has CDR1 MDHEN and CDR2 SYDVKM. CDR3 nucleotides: TGTGCCAGCAGTGTGGGGGGGCAAAGCTCCTACGAGCAGTACTTC. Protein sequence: CASSVGGQSSYEQYF. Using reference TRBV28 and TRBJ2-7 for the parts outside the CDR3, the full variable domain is DVKVTQSSRYLVKRTGEKVFLECVQDMDHENMFWYRQDPGLGLRLIYFSYDVKMKEKGDIPEGYSVSREKKERFSLILESASTNQTSMYLCASSVGGQSSYEQYFGPGTRLTVT.

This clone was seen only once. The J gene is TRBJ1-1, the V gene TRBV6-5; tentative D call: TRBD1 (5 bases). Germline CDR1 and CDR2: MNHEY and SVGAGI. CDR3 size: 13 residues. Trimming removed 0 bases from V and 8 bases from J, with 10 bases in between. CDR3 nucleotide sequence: TGTGCCAGCAGTTACTCGATGGGGGGAGAAGCTTTCTTT. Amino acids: CASSYSMGGEAFF.

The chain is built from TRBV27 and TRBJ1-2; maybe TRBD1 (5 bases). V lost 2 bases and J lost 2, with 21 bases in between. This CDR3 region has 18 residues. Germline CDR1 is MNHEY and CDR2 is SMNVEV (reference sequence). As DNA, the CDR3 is TGTGCCAGCAGTTTAAAGATTGGTTCCGACAGCACGAACTATGGCTACACCTTC. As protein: CASSLKIGSDSTNYGYTF.

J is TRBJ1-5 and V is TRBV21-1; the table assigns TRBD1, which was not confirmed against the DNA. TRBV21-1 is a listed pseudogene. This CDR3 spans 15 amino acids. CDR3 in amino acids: CASSKAWQGTQPQHF. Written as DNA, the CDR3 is TGTGCCAGCAGCAAAGCCTGGCAGGGGACCCAGCCCCAGCATTTT.

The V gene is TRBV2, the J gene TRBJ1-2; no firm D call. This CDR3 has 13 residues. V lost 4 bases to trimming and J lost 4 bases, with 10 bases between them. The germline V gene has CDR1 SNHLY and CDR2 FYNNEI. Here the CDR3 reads CASSGPELYGYTF. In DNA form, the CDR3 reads TGTGCCAGCAGTGGTCCGGAACTCTATGGCTACACCTTC.

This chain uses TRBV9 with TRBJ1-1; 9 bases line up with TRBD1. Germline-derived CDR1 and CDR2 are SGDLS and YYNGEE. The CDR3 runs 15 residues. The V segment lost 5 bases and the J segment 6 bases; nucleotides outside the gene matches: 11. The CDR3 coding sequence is TGTGCCAGCAGTCCCAGAATACAGGGGGCCGCTGAAGCTTTCTTT. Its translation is CASSPRIQGAAEAFF. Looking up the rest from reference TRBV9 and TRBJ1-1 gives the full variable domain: DSGVTQTPKHLITATGQRVTLRCSPRSGDLSVYWYQQSLDQGLQFLIQYYNGEERAKGNILERFSAQQFPDLHSELNLSSLELGDSALYFCASSPRIQGAAEAFFGQGTRLTVV.

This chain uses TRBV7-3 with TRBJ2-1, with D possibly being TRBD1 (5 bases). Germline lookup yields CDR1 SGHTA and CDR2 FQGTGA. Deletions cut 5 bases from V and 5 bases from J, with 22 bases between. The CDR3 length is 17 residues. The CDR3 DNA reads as TGTGCCAGCAGCGACGACAGCCTACCAAGGTCCCACAATGAGCAGTTCTTC. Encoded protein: CASSDDSLPRSHNEQFF.

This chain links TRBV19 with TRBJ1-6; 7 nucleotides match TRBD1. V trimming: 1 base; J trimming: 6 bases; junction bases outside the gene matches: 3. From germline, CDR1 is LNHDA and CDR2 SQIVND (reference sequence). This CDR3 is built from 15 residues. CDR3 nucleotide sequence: TGTGCCAGTAGTATAGTGCCAGGGGGTAATTCACCCCTCCACTTT. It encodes CASSIVPGGNSPLHF. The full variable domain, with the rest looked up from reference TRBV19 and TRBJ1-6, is DGGITQSPKYLFRKEGQNVTLSCEQNLNHDAMYWYRQDPGQGLRLIYYSQIVNDFQKGDIAEGYSVSREKKESFPLTVTSAQKNPTAFYLCASSIVPGGNSPLHFGNGTRLTVT.

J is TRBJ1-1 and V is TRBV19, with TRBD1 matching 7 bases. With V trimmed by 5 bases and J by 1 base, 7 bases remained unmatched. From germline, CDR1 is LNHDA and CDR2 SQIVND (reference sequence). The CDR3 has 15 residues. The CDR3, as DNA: TGTGCCAGTAGTGTTAACAGGGGTGGGAACACTGAAGCTTTCTTT. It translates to CASSVNRGGNTEAFF.

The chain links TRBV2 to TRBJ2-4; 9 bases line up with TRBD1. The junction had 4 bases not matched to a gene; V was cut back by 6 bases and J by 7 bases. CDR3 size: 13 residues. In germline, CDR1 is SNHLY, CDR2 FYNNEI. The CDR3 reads CASRSGTGNIQYF. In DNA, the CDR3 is TGTGCCAGCAGGTCGGGGACAGGGAACATTCAGTACTTC. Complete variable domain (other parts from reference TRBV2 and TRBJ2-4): EPEVTQTPSHQVTQMGQEVILRCVPISNHLYFYWYRQILGQKVEFLVSFYNNEISEKSEIFDDQFSVERPDGSNFTLKIRSTKLEDSAMYFCASRSGTGNIQYFGAGTRLSVL.

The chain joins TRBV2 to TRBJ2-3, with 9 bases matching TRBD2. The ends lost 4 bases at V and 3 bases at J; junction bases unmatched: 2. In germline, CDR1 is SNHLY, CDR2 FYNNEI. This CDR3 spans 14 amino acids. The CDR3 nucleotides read TGTGCCAGCAGTGGGCTAGCGGGAACAGATACGCAGTATTTT. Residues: CASSGLAGTDTQYF.

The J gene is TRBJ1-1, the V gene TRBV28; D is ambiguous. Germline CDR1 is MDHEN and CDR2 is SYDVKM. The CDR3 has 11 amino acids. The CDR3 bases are TGTGTGACCATATTGAACACTGAAGCTTTCTTT. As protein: CVTILNTEAFF.

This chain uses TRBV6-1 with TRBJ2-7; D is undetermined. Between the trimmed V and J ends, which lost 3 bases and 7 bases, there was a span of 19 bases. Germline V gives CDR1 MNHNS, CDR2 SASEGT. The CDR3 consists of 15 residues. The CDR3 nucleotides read TGTGCCAGCAGTGAGTTCGGGCCCAAGACGGGTGAGCAGTACTTC. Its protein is CASSEFGPKTGEQYF.

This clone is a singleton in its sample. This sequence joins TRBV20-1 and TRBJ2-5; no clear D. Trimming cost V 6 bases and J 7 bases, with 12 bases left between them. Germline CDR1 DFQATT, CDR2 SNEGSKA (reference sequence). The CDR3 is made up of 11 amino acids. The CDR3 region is CSALGMGTQYF. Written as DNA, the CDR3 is TGCAGTGCCCTCGGTATGGGGACCCAGTACTTC.

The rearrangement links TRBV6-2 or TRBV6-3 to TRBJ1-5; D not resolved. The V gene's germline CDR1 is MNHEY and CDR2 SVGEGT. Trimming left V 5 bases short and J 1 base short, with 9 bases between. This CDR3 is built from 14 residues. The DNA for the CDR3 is TGTGCCAGCAGTCACCAGGCGAGCAATCAGCCCCAGCATTTT. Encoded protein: CASSHQASNQPQHF.

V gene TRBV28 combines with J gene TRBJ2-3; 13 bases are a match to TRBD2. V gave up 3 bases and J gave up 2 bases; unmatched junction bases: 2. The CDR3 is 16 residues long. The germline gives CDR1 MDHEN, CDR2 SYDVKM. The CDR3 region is CASSLGLAGPTDTQYF. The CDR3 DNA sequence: TGTGCCAGCAGTTTGGGACTAGCGGGACCCACAGATACGCAGTATTTT.

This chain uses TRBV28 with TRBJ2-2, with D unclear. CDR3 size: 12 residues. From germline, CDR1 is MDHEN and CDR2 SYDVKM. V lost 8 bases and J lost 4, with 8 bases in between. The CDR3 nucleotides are TGTGCCAGCGAAATTCCCACCGGGGAGCTGTTTTTT. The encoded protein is CASEIPTGELFF. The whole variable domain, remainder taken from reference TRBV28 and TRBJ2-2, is DVKVTQSSRYLVKRTGEKVFLECVQDMDHENMFWYRQDPGLGLRLIYFSYDVKMKEKGDIPEGYSVSREKKERFSLILESASTNQTSMYLCASEIPTGELFFGEGSRLTVL.

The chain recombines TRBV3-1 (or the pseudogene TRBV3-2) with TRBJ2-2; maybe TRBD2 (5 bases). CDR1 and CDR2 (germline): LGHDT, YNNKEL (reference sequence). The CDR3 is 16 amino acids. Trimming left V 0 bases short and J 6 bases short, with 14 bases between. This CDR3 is CASSQEGLATAGELFF. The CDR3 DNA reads TGTGCCAGCAGCCAAGAAGGATTAGCGACGGCCGGGGAGCTGTTTTTT.

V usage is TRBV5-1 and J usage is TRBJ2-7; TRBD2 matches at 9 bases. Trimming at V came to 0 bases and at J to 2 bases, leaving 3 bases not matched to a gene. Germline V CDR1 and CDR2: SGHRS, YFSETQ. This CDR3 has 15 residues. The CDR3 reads CASSLDLAGPYEQYF. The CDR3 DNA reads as TGCGCCAGCAGCTTGGATCTAGCGGGGCCCTACGAGCAGTACTTC.